Here is one T cell receptor (beta chain) with its context. CD45RO negativity and positive selection for CCR7 defined naive CD8 cells, a population that excluded terminally differentiated effector memory CD45RA+ cells. Only in-frame clones appear in the TCRdb table, and some are missing; sequencing was by immunoSEQ multiplex PCR. The sample contains about 580,000 clones, more than 95% of which appear only once. This record belongs to a study of shared clonotypes between healthy human individuals. The CDR3 extends over 16 amino acids. V lost 4 bases and J lost 4, with 20 bases in between. Germline assignment: CDR1 WSHSY and CDR2 SAAADI.

This clonotype originated in a man younger than 45 in good health. The V and J genes are TRBV10-2 and TRBJ2-7; D gene unclear. The source material was naive CD8+ T cells sorted from blood. CDR3 DNA: TGCGCCAGCAGTGGGCCCATAAGCAGCAGTGATTACGAGCAGTACTTC. As protein: CASSGPISSSDYEQYF.